A single sample is the source of the 30 T cell receptor beta chains below, sequenced in a study of OX40 agonist ivuxolimab in advanced cancers. Profiling relied on immunoSEQ multiplex PCR, and the TCRdb table lists in-frame clones only, not all of them. The table has about 70,000 clones, 85% to 95% seen once; the top ten hold around 4.9%. Specimen: CD4+ or CD8+ T cells sorted from blood, collected in a trial of the OX40 agonist ivuxolimab. Receptors were obtained from an adult with an advanced solid tumor such as melanoma, head and neck, liver or kidney cancer.

V usage is TRBV7-2 and J usage is TRBJ2-1; 10 bases line up with TRBD2. Looked up from germline, CDR1 is SGHTA and CDR2 is FQGNSA. The CDR3 spans 15 residues. V lost 5 bases to trimming and J lost 4 bases; unmatched junction nucleotides: 5. CDR3 residues: CASSTSGANYNEQFF. The CDR3 region has the DNA TGTGCCAGCAGCACTAGCGGGGCTAATTACAATGAGCAGTTCTTC.

This clone was picked up one time. The J gene is TRBJ2-2, the V gene TRBV9, with D perhaps matching TRBD1 (6 bases). Deletions cut 4 bases from V and 6 bases from J, with 10 bases between. Germline V gene sequence: CDR1 SGDLS, CDR2 YYNGEE. The CDR3 runs 13 residues. CDR3 nucleotide sequence: TGTGCCAGCAGCAAAAGGGGGTCCGGGGAGCTGTTTTTT. This translates into CASSKRGSGELFF. Variable domain in full (rest from reference TRBV9 and TRBJ2-2): DSGVTQTPKHLITATGQRVTLRCSPRSGDLSVYWYQQSLDQGLQFLIQYYNGEERAKGNILERFSAQQFPDLHSELNLSSLELGDSALYFCASSKRGSGELFFGEGSRLTVL.

The chain joins TRBV5-8 to TRBJ2-6; no reliable D call. Trimming shortened V by 4 bases and J by 0 bases, and 14 bases separated the two germline ends. Germline V gene lookup returns CDR1 SGHTS and CDR2 YDEGEE. The CDR3 loop spans 17 amino acids. The CDR3 nucleotides read TGTGCCAGCAGCGTTCAGACCCGCCCCTCTGGGGCCAACGTCCTGACTTTC. This encodes CASSVQTRPSGANVLTF.

The rearrangement joins TRBV28 to TRBJ1-2; 7 bases line up with TRBD1. The ends lost 5 bases at V and 4 bases at J; junction bases unmatched: 19. The CDR3 runs to 18 residues. Germline CDR1 reads MDHEN; CDR2 reads SYDVKM. CDR3 sequence: CASSRSTGRGTAFYGYTF. CDR3 sequence (DNA): TGTGCCAGCAGTCGCAGTACAGGTCGGGGGACAGCCTTCTATGGCTACACCTTC.

This clone was counted a single time. The V and J genes are TRBV14 and TRBJ1-1; no reliable D call. The CDR3 spans 15 residues. V gave up 1 base and J gave up 7 bases, with 16 bases separating them. CDR1 SGHDN and CDR2 FVKESK come from the germline V gene. CDR3 residues: CASSQGRPRADEAFF. The CDR3 coding sequence is TGTGCCAGCAGCCAAGGAAGGCCGAGGGCTGATGAAGCTTTCTTT.

The rearrangement uses TRBV6-5 and TRBJ2-1; 12 bases align to TRBD2. CDR3 length: 15 residues. Trimming at V came to 6 bases and at J to 7 bases, leaving 7 bases not matched to a gene. From germline, CDR1 is MNHEY and CDR2 SVGAGI. The CDR3 DNA reads TGTGCCAGCAGAACTATAACTAGCGGGAGGAATGAGCAGTTCTTC. This encodes CASRTITSGRNEQFF.

V is TRBV7-9 and J is TRBJ1-1; 8 nucleotides agree with TRBD1. Unmatched junction bases numbered 18, after V lost 5 bases and J lost 1 base. CDR3 size: 19 residues. CDR1 SEHNR and CDR2 FQNEAQ come from the germline V gene (reference sequence). DNA for the CDR3: TGTGCCAGCAGCCACCCTTTAGGGGGGACAGGTGCGGGGAACACTGAAGCTTTCTTT. As protein: CASSHPLGGTGAGNTEAFF.

V usage is TRBV7-2 and J usage is TRBJ2-7; 14 positions agree with TRBD2. V lost 6 bases and J lost 3; bases outside the gene matches: 4. The length of the CDR3 is 15 residues. Germline V gene lookup returns CDR1 SGHTA and CDR2 FQGNSA. CDR3 protein: CASRGTSGRGYEQYF. In DNA, the CDR3 is TGTGCCAGCAGAGGGACTAGCGGGAGAGGCTACGAGCAGTACTTC.

CDR3 in DNA: TGTGCCAGCAGCTGGCGCAATGAGCAGTTCTTC. Residues: CASSWRNEQFF. The J gene is TRBJ2-1, the V gene TRBV5-6; D is undetermined. Germline CDR1 is SGHDT and CDR2 is YYEEEE. There are 11 residues in the CDR3. V lost 3 bases to trimming and J lost 6 bases, with 4 bases between them.

As for this clone: This sample also contains other DNA sequences that code for the same CDR3. The rearrangement links TRBV6-5 to TRBJ2-7, with TRBD1 identical over 11 bases. This CDR3 is built from 14 residues. CDR1 and CDR2 (germline): MNHEY, SVGAGI. Losses at the gene ends were 2 bases for V and 4 bases for J; bases not matched to a gene: 1. DNA for the CDR3: TGTGCCAGCAGTTACGGACAGGGGGCTTACGAGCAGTACTTC. Its translation is CASSYGQGAYEQYF.

V and J are TRBV7-8 and TRBJ2-7; TRBD1 matches at 9 bases. Germline CDR1 is SGHVS and CDR2 is FQNEAQ. The CDR3 contains 17 residues. V shed 1 base, J shed 7 bases, and the junction held 14 bases outside the gene matches. CDR3: CASSLVIGQGTKREQYF. DNA of the CDR3: TGTGCCAGCAGCTTAGTAATTGGACAGGGGACAAAAAGGGAGCAGTACTTC.

J is TRBJ2-1 and V is TRBV18; 10 positions agree with TRBD2. CDR3 length: 15 residues. Unmatched junction bases numbered 7, after V lost 4 bases and J lost 7 bases. CDR1 is KGHSH and CDR2 is LQKENI in the germline V gene. As DNA, the CDR3 is TGTGCCAGCTCACTCCTAGCGGGAGTGGGGAATGAGCAGTTCTTC. Translating it yields CASSLLAGVGNEQFF. Variable domain in full (rest from reference TRBV18 and TRBJ2-1): NAGVMQNPRHLVRRRGQEARLRCSPMKGHSHVYWYRQLPEEGLKFMVYLQKENIIDESGMPKERFSAEFPKEGPSILRIQQVVRGDSAAYFCASSLLAGVGNEQFFGPGTRLTVL.

The V and J genes are TRBV5-1 and TRBJ1-3; D gene uncertain. V was trimmed by 0 bases and J by 2 bases, leaving 6 bases between them. This CDR3 spans 14 amino acids. Germline CDR1 SGHRS, CDR2 YFSETQ. Here the CDR3 reads CASSLGGTGNTIYF. The DNA of the CDR3 is TGCGCCAGCAGCTTGGGGGGTACTGGAAACACCATATATTTT.

This chain links TRBV14 with TRBJ1-6; 8 bases line up with TRBD1. The CDR3 extends over 16 amino acids. V was pared by 0 bases and J by 9 bases, with 7 bases of the junction left unmatched. Per germline, CDR1 SGHDN and CDR2 FVKESK. The CDR3 loop reads CASSQEGAQGVSPLHF. Written as DNA, the CDR3 is TGTGCCAGCAGCCAAGAGGGGGCACAGGGGGTTTCACCCCTCCACTTT. The variable domain in full, completed from reference TRBV14 and TRBJ1-6, reads EAGVTQFPSHSVIEKGQTVTLRCDPISGHDNLYWYRRVMGKEIKFLLHFVKESKQDESGMPNNRFLAERTGGTYSTLKVQPAELEDSGVYFCASSQEGAQGVSPLHFGNGTRLTVT.

This sequence joins TRBV4-1 and TRBJ2-1; 10 bases are a match to TRBD2. The germline CDR1 and CDR2 sequences are MGHRA and YSYEKL. CDR3 length: 18 residues. The junction had 13 bases not matched to a gene; V was cut back by 0 bases and J by 8 bases. CDR3 coding DNA: TGCGCCAGCAGCCAAGATAAGGGTAGCGGGAGGTCTAGGGATGAGCAGTTCTTC. Translated: CASSQDKGSGRSRDEQFF.

This chain links TRBV6-5 with TRBJ2-7; possibly TRBD1 for D (5 bases). The CDR3 loop spans 12 amino acids. Trimming removed 6 bases from V and 6 bases from J, with 12 bases in between. The germline V gene has CDR1 MNHEY and CDR2 SVGAGI. In nucleotides, the CDR3 is TGTGCCAGCAGCCGTGGCAGGGTCGAGCAGTACTTC. Translated: CASSRGRVEQYF.

This chain joins TRBV28 and TRBJ2-7, with D tentatively TRBD1 or TRBD2 (5 bases each). The CDR3 runs 16 residues. Trimming left V 6 bases short and J 0 bases short, with 18 bases between. Germline CDR1 is MDHEN and CDR2 is SYDVKM. This chain's CDR3 is CASSLFGAMSSYEQYF. In DNA, the CDR3 is TGTGCCAGCAGCCTCTTCGGGGCCATGAGCTCCTACGAGCAGTACTTC.

The V gene is TRBV5-1, the J gene TRBJ2-1; 12 bases are shared with TRBD2. Losses at the gene ends were 5 bases for V and 7 bases for J; bases not matched to a gene: 10. In germline, CDR1 is SGHRS, CDR2 YFSETQ. The CDR3 sequence is 16 residues long. The CDR3 DNA reads TGCGCCAGCAGAGTTCTAGCGGGAGGGCCCTCAAATGAGCAGTTCTTC. Protein: CASRVLAGGPSNEQFF.

This clone was counted only a few times. The rearrangement uses TRBV11-3 and TRBJ2-7, with D perhaps assigned TRBD1 or TRBD2 (5 bases each). CDR1 is SGHNT and CDR2 is YENEEA in the germline V gene. The CDR3 length is 14 residues. V was cut by 5 bases and J by 7 bases, with 18 bases left in between. The CDR3 is CASSPGTSLREQYF. The DNA for the CDR3 is TGTGCCAGCAGCCCCGGGACCTCTCTGAGGGAGCAGTACTTC.

About this clone itself: In the same sample, other DNA sequences code for this CDR3. The chain joins TRBV5-1 to TRBJ2-5; D is uncertain. The CDR3 length is 13 residues. Trimming removed 0 bases from V and 1 base from J, with 4 bases in between. Germline-derived CDR1 and CDR2 are SGHRS and YFSETQ. CDR3 nucleotides: TGCGCCAGCAGCTTGGTTGTCCAAGAGACCCAGTACTTC. It specifies CASSLVVQETQYF.

V usage is TRBV5-6 and J usage is TRBJ2-7; 7 nucleotides align to TRBD1. Germline lookup yields CDR1 SGHDT and CDR2 YYEEEE. Germline trimming cut 2 bases from V and 3 bases from J; bases unmatched to any gene: 5. The CDR3 is made up of 14 amino acids. CDR3: CASSFAGTDYEQYF. The CDR3 DNA reads TGTGCCAGCAGCTTTGCCGGGACAGACTACGAGCAGTACTTC.

The chain joins TRBV2 to TRBJ2-3; a possible D gene is TRBD2 (6 bases). The CDR3 totals 13 residues. Germline values: CDR1 SNHLY, CDR2 FYNNEI. Trimming cost V 11 bases and J 2 bases, with 14 bases left between them. The CDR3 nucleotides are TGTGCCGGCGGGACTCAGATCACAGATACGCAGTATTTT. It yields the protein CAGGTQITDTQYF.

The V gene is TRBV6-5, the J gene TRBJ2-1, with D possibly matching TRBD1 (6 bases). This CDR3 comprises 15 residues. The V gene lost 5 bases and the J gene lost 4 bases, with 15 bases spanning the gap. Germline-derived CDR1 and CDR2 are MNHEY and SVGAGI. The CDR3 sequence is CASSRQVQRYNEQFF. CDR3 bases: TGTGCCAGCAGTCGACAGGTCCAGCGGTACAATGAGCAGTTCTTC.

The V call is TRBV7-9, the J call TRBJ2-5, with 7 bases matching TRBD2. The CDR3 extends over 13 amino acids. From germline, CDR1 is SEHNR and CDR2 FQNEAQ (reference sequence). The ends lost 6 bases at V and 2 bases at J; junction bases unmatched: 3. In DNA form, the CDR3 reads TGTGCCAGCAGGTCTAGCGGTCAAGAGACCCAGTACTTC. It encodes CASRSSGQETQYF.

This sequence joins TRBV28 and TRBJ2-7; maybe TRBD2 (5 bases). Trimming removed 6 bases at V and 9 bases at J, with 21 bases between. CDR1 is MDHEN, CDR2 SYDVKM, per germline. The CDR3 has 14 amino acids. CDR3 DNA: TGTGCCAGCAGACTGGACTCGCCGAAGGACGGGCAGTACTTC. Amino acid sequence: CASRLDSPKDGQYF.

The chain recombines TRBV10-3 with TRBJ2-7; D unresolved. This CDR3 region has 13 residues. With 2 bases removed from V and 12 bases from J, the gap between germline ends came to 17 bases. Germline-derived CDR1 and CDR2 are ENHRY and SYGVKD. CDR3 region: CAISEQVLLGRYF. The DNA for the CDR3 is TGTGCCATCAGTGAGCAAGTCCTCCTCGGGCGGTACTTC.

Concerning this clone itself: Sequence at one end of the junction differs from germline and may be a read error. This chain links TRBV18 with TRBJ2-5; TRBD2 matches at 7 bases. The CDR3 has 15 amino acids. Germline values: CDR1 KGHSH, CDR2 LQKENI. The CDR3 here is CASSPRGLRQGTQYF. In nucleotides, the CDR3 is TGTGCCAGCTCACCACGGGGACTAAGGCAAGGGACCCAGTACTTC.

A single count supports this clone. The rearrangement uses TRBV7-3 and TRBJ1-2, with a weak D call TRBD1 (6 bases). CDR1 is SGHTA, CDR2 FQGTGA, per germline. Trimming shortened V by 5 bases and J by 13 bases, and 17 bases separated the two germline ends. The CDR3 runs 12 residues. The CDR3 DNA reads as TGTGCCAGCAGCCCCCGGGGGGCGATCCTCACCTTC. Protein sequence: CASSPRGAILTF.

The chain employs TRBV7-9 and TRBJ1-2; 7 bases agree with TRBD1. Germline V gene data show CDR1 as SEHNR and CDR2 as FQNEAQ (reference sequence). V shed 5 bases, J shed 0 bases, and the junction held 6 bases outside the gene matches. The CDR3 has 15 amino acids. This CDR3 reads CASSVSGGTNYGYTF. The CDR3 DNA reads TGTGCCAGCAGCGTTTCAGGGGGTACTAACTATGGCTACACCTTC.

The chain combines TRBV7-3 with TRBJ2-3; 10 nucleotides line up with TRBD2. Germline loops: CDR1 SGHTA, CDR2 FQGTGA. The V gene end was trimmed by 4 bases and the J gene end by 5 bases; junction bases not matched to a gene: 24. The CDR3 totals 21 residues. The CDR3 loop is CASSSRGGLLSTSGLIDTQYF. CDR3 DNA: TGTGCCAGCAGCTCCAGGGGGGGATTACTGTCGACTAGCGGGCTCATAGATACGCAGTATTTT.